Listed below are T cell receptor beta chains from one sample, sequenced in a study of CD8 T cells in ankylosing spondylitis. TCRdb re-called the 5' RACE reads through MiXCR, storing one row per CDR3 protein. Of around 150,000 distinct CDR3 sequences in the sample, around 20% are singletons; the top ten hold approximately 7.6%. Specimen: blood, either unsorted or a sorted T cell fraction (not recorded which). These receptors were taken from a male donor with ankylosing spondylitis or in good health (not recorded which). The CDR3 runs from the conserved cysteine through the conserved F or W.

v_call	cdr3_length	j_call	cdr3_aa
TRBV5-1	15	TRBJ2-2	CASSHNRDGTGELFF
TRBV29-1	14	TRBJ2-1	CSVGGPGPLNEQFF
TRBV7-8	15	TRBJ2-1	CASSLGLAANNEQFF
TRBV7-8	16	TRBJ2-4	CASSLDSLGGGNIQYF
TRBV3-1	14	TRBJ2-7	CASSPGTSAYEQYF
TRBV7-8	16	TRBJ2-3	CASSLRDSRRTDTQYF
TRBV3-1	13	TRBJ1-1	CASSRKGETEAFF
TRBV20-1	14	TRBJ2-1	CSAHTSGRGNEQFF
TRBV5-1	18	TRBJ2-1	CASSEPGGLAGGNNEQFF
TRBV11-2	13	TRBJ2-5	CASRSILAETQYF
TRBV7-9	14	TRBJ2-7	CASSLALAGAEQYF
TRBV2	16	TRBJ1-2	CANRGGVGPTDYGYTF
TRBV28	14	TRBJ1-1	CASSLYRDRATAFF
TRBV29-1	14	TRBJ2-3	CSVARGGAEDTQYF
TRBV5-1	15	TRBJ2-4	CASSLVTGTKNIQYF
TRBV5-1	13	TRBJ1-1	CASSSAQPTEAFF